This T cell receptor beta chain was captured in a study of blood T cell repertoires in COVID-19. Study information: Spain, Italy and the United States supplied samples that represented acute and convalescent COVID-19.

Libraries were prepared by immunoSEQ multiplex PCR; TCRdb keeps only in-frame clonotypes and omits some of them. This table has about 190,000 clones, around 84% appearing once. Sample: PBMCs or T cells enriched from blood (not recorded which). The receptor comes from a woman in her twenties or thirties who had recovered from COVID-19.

The CDR3 here is CASSLAAGQGTEAFF. CDR3 DNA: TGCGCCAGCAGCTTGGCCGCAGGACAGGGCACTGAAGCTTTCTTT. The J gene is TRBJ1-1, the V gene TRBV5-1; TRBD1 aligns across 8 bases. This CDR3 is built from 15 residues. Germline V lookup: CDR1 SGHRS, CDR2 YFSETQ. Trimming at V came to 0 bases and at J to 4 bases, leaving 5 bases not matched to a gene.